Each of the 30 T cell receptor beta chains below was sequenced from the same sample in a study of T cell changes during pregnancy in multiple sclerosis. The data were produced by immunoSEQ multiplex PCR, yet TCRdb's version contains in-frame clones alone and is incomplete. The sample lists under 60,000 clones; about 90% were seen once. Sequencing used CD4+ T cells from peripheral blood mononuclear cells, obtained after pregnancy. These TCRs come from a female donor with multiple sclerosis, enrolled in a pregnancy study.

The chain uses TRBV11-1 and TRBJ1-1; 8 bases align to TRBD1. The junction had 3 bases not matched to a gene; V was cut back by 5 bases and J by 7 bases. Germline CDR1 is SGHAT and CDR2 is FQDESV (reference sequence). This CDR3 region has 12 residues. The CDR3 nucleotides are TGTGCCAGCAGCCAGGGGGCCAGTGAAGCTTTCTTT. It encodes CASSQGASEAFF.

The rearrangement joins TRBV21-1 to TRBJ2-5; the table's D call, TRBD1, was not checked against the DNA. TRBV21-1 is a documented pseudogene. CDR3 length: 14 residues. CDR3 protein: CASSNSRQVETQYF. For the CDR3, the DNA is TGTGCCAGCAGCAATAGTAGGCAGGTAGAGACCCAGTACTTC.

V gene TRBV11-2 combines with J gene TRBJ2-1; a possible D gene is TRBD2 (7 bases). V was cut by 1 base and J by 4 bases, with 14 bases left in between. Germline V lookup: CDR1 SGHAT, CDR2 FQNNGV. The CDR3 runs to 16 residues. CDR3 residues: CASSLVGGPVYNEQFF. The CDR3 region has the DNA TGTGCCAGCAGCTTAGTGGGGGGGCCGGTATACAATGAGCAGTTCTTC.

The chain links TRBV6-6 to TRBJ2-3; 7 bases fit TRBD1. CDR3 size: 15 residues. V lost 7 bases and J lost 3; bases outside the gene matches: 10. CDR1 MNHNY and CDR2 SVGAGI come from the germline V gene (reference sequence). CDR3 DNA sequence: TGTGCCAGCATTCTAACCCCAGGGGGTACAGATACGCAGTATTTT. As protein: CASILTPGGTDTQYF.

The rearrangement uses TRBV18 and TRBJ1-1; the match to TRBD1 covers 8 bases. The CDR3 length is 15 residues. Germline trimming cut 3 bases from V and 7 bases from J; bases unmatched to any gene: 10. Per germline, CDR1 KGHSH and CDR2 LQKENI. CDR3 residues: CASSPLGQGTGEAFF. CDR3 in DNA: TGTGCCAGCTCACCCCTAGGACAGGGTACCGGTGAAGCTTTCTTT.

The J gene is TRBJ2-5, the V gene TRBV7-2; 7 nucleotides agree with TRBD2. This CDR3 comprises 15 residues. The germline CDR1 and CDR2 sequences are SGHTA and FQGNSA. J gave up 2 bases and V 5 bases, and 8 bases lay outside the gene matches. This chain's CDR3 is CASSKAGMLQETQYF. The CDR3 DNA reads as TGTGCCAGCAGCAAAGCGGGGATGTTACAAGAGACCCAGTACTTC. The full variable domain, rest sourced from reference TRBV7-2 and TRBJ2-5, is GAGVSQSPSNKVTEKGKDVELRCDPISGHTALYWYRQSLGQGLEFLIYFQGNSAPDKSGLPSDRFSAERTGGSVSTLTIQRTQQEDSAVYLCASSKAGMLQETQYFGPGTRLLVL.

This chain joins TRBV4-3 and TRBJ2-1, with TRBD2 matching 12 bases. CDR1 LGHNA and CDR2 YSLEER come from the germline V gene. The CDR3 has 17 amino acids. V dropped 1 base and J dropped 3; count of bases not matched to a gene: 4. The CDR3 is CASSQGLAGVGYNEQFF. CDR3 nucleotide sequence: TGCGCCAGCAGCCAAGGACTAGCGGGAGTGGGCTACAATGAGCAGTTCTTC.

The rearrangement links TRBV7-9 to TRBJ2-2; 12 bases are a match to TRBD2. Unmatched junction bases numbered 5, after V lost 5 bases and J lost 4 bases. Germline CDR1 SEHNR, CDR2 FQNEAQ (reference sequence). The CDR3 spans 16 residues. CDR3 nucleotides: TGTGCCAGCAGCCCGGGGGGACTAGCGGGCACCGGGGAGCTGTTTTTT. This encodes CASSPGGLAGTGELFF. Full variable domain (remainder filled in from reference TRBV7-9 and TRBJ2-2): DTGVSQNPRHKITKRGQNVTFRCDPISEHNRLYWYRQTLGQGPEFLTYFQNEAQLEKSRLLSDRFSAERPKGSFSTLEIQRTEQGDSAMYLCASSPGGLAGTGELFFGEGSRLTVL.

The chain employs TRBV7-2 and TRBJ2-7, with a weak D call TRBD2 (6 bases). Between the trimmed V and J ends, which lost 1 base and 1 base, there was a span of 11 bases. The CDR3 is 15 residues long. Germline V lookup: CDR1 SGHTA, CDR2 FQGNSA. The CDR3 DNA is TGTGCCAGCAGCTTAGGAGGGACTGGATCCTACGAGCAGTACTTC. Its translation: CASSLGGTGSYEQYF.

The chain uses TRBV7-2 and TRBJ2-1; D possibly corresponds to TRBD2 (5 bases). CDR3 length: 13 amino acids. V dropped 4 bases and J dropped 10 bases, with 14 bases sitting between them. Germline CDR1 SGHTA, CDR2 FQGNSA. The CDR3 nucleotides are TGTGCCAGCAGCTCTTTACTAGGTAGGGAGCAGTTCTTC. This sequence encodes CASSSLLGREQFF.

This clone came up a few times. The chain recombines TRBV19 with TRBJ1-2; D unresolved. The germline CDR1 and CDR2 sequences are LNHDA and SQIVND (reference sequence). This CDR3 has 15 residues. V was pared by 4 bases and J by 8 bases, with 20 bases between. CDR3 amino acids: CASSTGPGGVYGYTF. The CDR3 DNA reads TGTGCCAGTAGTACCGGACCCGGAGGAGTCTACGGCTACACCTTC. Based on the CDR3 plus reference TRBV19 and TRBJ1-2, the full variable domain is DGGITQSPKYLFRKEGQNVTLSCEQNLNHDAMYWYRQDPGQGLRLIYYSQIVNDFQKGDIAEGYSVSREKKESFPLTVTSAQKNPTAFYLCASSTGPGGVYGYTFGSGTRLTVV.

The CDR3 region has the DNA TGTGCCAGCACCCTAGGACTAGCCGCCAATGAGCAGTTCTTC. Protein sequence: CASTLGLAANEQFF. The J gene is TRBJ2-1, the V gene TRBV9; the match to TRBD2 covers 8 bases. Unmatched junction bases numbered 8, after V lost 6 bases and J lost 6 bases. This CDR3 has 14 residues. In germline, CDR1 is SGDLS, CDR2 YYNGEE. Full variable domain (rest looked up from reference TRBV9 and TRBJ2-1): DSGVTQTPKHLITATGQRVTLRCSPRSGDLSVYWYQQSLDQGLQFLIQYYNGEERAKGNILERFSAQQFPDLHSELNLSSLELGDSALYFCASTLGLAANEQFFGPGTRLTVL.

The rearrangement uses TRBV25-1 and TRBJ1-2; 8 nucleotides line up with TRBD1. Per the germline V gene, CDR1 is MGHDK and CDR2 is SYGVNS. This CDR3 is built from 15 residues. V was pared by 3 bases and J by 4 bases, with 7 bases of the junction left unmatched. Here the CDR3 reads CASSERAGQGYGYTF. For the CDR3, the DNA is TGTGCCAGCAGTGAGAGGGCCGGACAGGGCTATGGCTACACCTTC.

The chain uses TRBV28 and TRBJ1-2, with 9 bases fitting TRBD1. J lost 10 bases, V lost 2 bases, and 8 bases had no gene match. The CDR3 runs to 14 residues. Germline loops: CDR1 MDHEN, CDR2 SYDVKM. In DNA form, the CDR3 reads TGTGCCAGCAGTTTAGACCAGGGACAGGGCCACTACACCTTC. This codes for CASSLDQGQGHYTF.

CDR3 nucleotides: TGTGCCAGCAGCCCGGGACTAGCGGGATTATCGGACACCGGGGAGCTGTTTTTT. This encodes CASSPGLAGLSDTGELFF. This chain links TRBV4-2 with TRBJ2-2; 13 positions agree with TRBD2. The CDR3 consists of 18 residues. Germline lookup yields CDR1 LGHNA and CDR2 YNFKEQ. V shed 4 bases, J shed 3 bases, and the junction held 8 bases outside the gene matches.

This chain links TRBV6-1 with TRBJ2-7; maybe TRBD2 (5 bases). CDR1 and CDR2 from the germline V gene are MNHNS and SASEGT. This CDR3 is 14 amino acids long. Trimming removed 2 bases at V and 0 bases at J, with 8 bases between. CDR3 nucleotide sequence: TGTGCCAGCAGTGAATCCGGACTCTCCTACGAGCAGTACTTC. This encodes CASSESGLSYEQYF.

J is TRBJ2-7 and V is TRBV30; 13 bases are shared with TRBD2. The CDR3 covers 13 residues. Trimming cost V 3 bases and J 7 bases; bases outside gene matches: 3. Looked up from germline, CDR1 is GTSNPN and CDR2 is SVGIG (reference sequence). In DNA, the CDR3 is TGTGCCTGGAGCCCGGGACTAGCGGGGGAGCAGTACTTC. Translated: CAWSPGLAGEQYF.

The chain couples TRBV9 to TRBJ1-2; D gene unclear. Germline-derived CDR1 and CDR2 are SGDLS and YYNGEE. V was clipped by 5 bases and J by 3 bases, with 14 bases between them. CDR3 length equals 14 residues. CDR3 in amino acids: CASRSRAGDYGYTF. CDR3 bases: TGTGCCAGCAGGTCGAGGGCTGGCGACTATGGCTACACCTTC.

Comment on this clone: The sample holds other DNA sequences that translate to the same CDR3. The chain carries TRBV5-1 and TRBJ2-5; 10 nucleotides align to TRBD2. Germline assignment: CDR1 SGHRS and CDR2 YFSETQ. The CDR3 extends over 14 amino acids. Germline trimming cut 7 bases from V and 5 bases from J; bases unmatched to any gene: 8. CDR3 nucleotide sequence: TGCGCCAGCCGGCTAGCGGGAGAGAGGGAGACCCAGTACTTC. It translates to CASRLAGERETQYF. Full variable domain (outside the CDR3, taken from reference TRBV5-1 and TRBJ2-5): KAGVTQTPRYLIKTRGQQVTLSCSPISGHRSVSWYQQTPGQGLQFLFEYFSETQRNKGNFPGRFSGRQFSNSRSEMNVSTLELGDSALYLCASRLAGERETQYFGPGTRLLVL.

The chain carries TRBV4-3 and TRBJ2-2; D perhaps matches TRBD2 (6 bases). Germline CDR1 reads LGHNA; CDR2 reads YSLEER. V was pared by 0 bases and J by 2 bases, with 10 bases between. CDR3 length: 16 amino acids. The CDR3 protein is CASSQEGTQNTGELFF. The CDR3 DNA reads as TGCGCCAGCAGCCAAGAGGGGACTCAAAACACCGGGGAGCTGTTTTTT.

This clone came up once. The chain uses TRBV7-6 and TRBJ2-7; tentative D call: TRBD1 (6 bases). CDR1 and CDR2 from the germline V gene are SGHVS and FNYEAQ. CDR3 length: 14 residues. With 5 bases removed from V and 6 bases from J, the gap between germline ends came to 17 bases. DNA for the CDR3: TGTGCCAGCAGCCCCGGCCCTACAGGGATCGAGCAGTACTTC. Its protein product is CASSPGPTGIEQYF.

DNA of the CDR3: TGTGCCTGGAGTGTACTGGAGGCCAGGGGCTACGAGCAGTACTTC. Protein: CAWSVLEARGYEQYF. The chain has TRBV30 and TRBJ2-7; tentative D call: TRBD1 (6 bases). V was trimmed by 0 bases and J by 3 bases, leaving 15 bases between them. The CDR3 loop spans 15 amino acids. Looked up from germline, CDR1 is GTSNPN and CDR2 is SVGIG (reference sequence).

V is TRBV19 and J is TRBJ2-7; 10 bases are shared with TRBD1. V lost 5 bases and J lost 4; bases outside the gene matches: 5. The CDR3 covers 14 residues. Germline V gene data show CDR1 as LNHDA and CDR2 as SQIVND (reference sequence). CDR3: CASSFRQGAYEQYF. CDR3 DNA sequence: TGTGCCAGTAGTTTCCGACAGGGGGCGTACGAGCAGTACTTC. Using reference TRBV19 and TRBJ2-7 for the parts outside the CDR3, the full variable domain is DGGITQSPKYLFRKEGQNVTLSCEQNLNHDAMYWYRQDPGQGLRLIYYSQIVNDFQKGDIAEGYSVSREKKESFPLTVTSAQKNPTAFYLCASSFRQGAYEQYFGPGTRLTVT.

The chain combines TRBV9 with TRBJ1-4; D gene unclear. Germline V gives CDR1 SGDLS, CDR2 YYNGEE. Trimming stripped 4 bases from V and 4 bases from J, with 17 bases between. This CDR3 contains 16 residues. CDR3 protein: CASSPPGNGNNEKLFF. DNA of the CDR3: TGTGCCAGCAGCCCCCCGGGGAACGGTAATAATGAAAAACTGTTTTTT.

The chain carries TRBV6-1 and TRBJ1-2; 12 bases are shared with TRBD1. J was trimmed by 8 bases and V by 5 bases; bases with no gene match: 9. The CDR3 runs to 15 residues. Germline values: CDR1 MNHNS, CDR2 SASEGT. CDR3 bases: TGTGCCAGCAGTCGATCGGGACAGGGGGCGTTCGGCTACACCTTC. This gives the protein CASSRSGQGAFGYTF.

The chain combines TRBV25-1 with TRBJ1-1, with D perhaps matching TRBD1 (6 bases). From germline, CDR1 is MGHDK and CDR2 SYGVNS. The CDR3 covers 14 residues. Trimming took 2 bases from V and 0 from J, leaving 7 bases between them. CDR3 nucleotides: TGTGCCAGCAGTGAACAGGGGATGAACACTGAAGCTTTCTTT. This encodes CASSEQGMNTEAFF.

V gene TRBV19 combines with J gene TRBJ2-5, with 7 bases identical to TRBD1. The germline V gene has CDR1 LNHDA and CDR2 SQIVND (reference sequence). V shed 5 bases and J 2 bases; nucleotides not matched to a gene: 2. This CDR3 contains 13 residues. CDR3 bases: TGTGCCAGTAGTTGGGGACAGCAAGAGACCCAGTACTTC. Amino acids: CASSWGQQETQYF.

The rearrangement joins TRBV2 to TRBJ2-2; 8 bases map to TRBD2. Unmatched junction bases numbered 11, after V lost 10 bases and J lost 4 bases. The CDR3 runs 15 residues. CDR1 is SNHLY and CDR2 is FYNNEI in the germline V gene. The CDR3 loop is CATQGAGVGTGELFF. The CDR3 coding sequence is TGTGCCACGCAGGGAGCGGGAGTAGGCACCGGGGAGCTGTTTTTT.

This chain links TRBV19 with TRBJ1-5; 12 bases fit TRBD1. CDR1 is LNHDA, CDR2 SQIVND, per germline (reference sequence). There are 16 residues in the CDR3. After removal of 6 bases from V and 4 bases from J, the junction contained 7 bases not matched to a gene. CDR3 in amino acids: CASRPGQGASNQPQHF. The DNA of the CDR3 is TGTGCCAGTAGACCGGGACAGGGGGCGTCAAATCAGCCCCAGCATTTT.

V and J are TRBV5-5 and TRBJ1-1; maybe TRBD1 (6 bases). With 4 bases removed from V and 4 bases from J, the gap between germline ends came to 14 bases. The CDR3 has 14 residues. Germline-derived CDR1 and CDR2 are SGHKS and YYEKEE (reference sequence). CDR3 region: CASSPRGGITEAFF. For the CDR3, the DNA is TGTGCCAGCAGCCCGAGGGGGGGCATCACTGAAGCTTTCTTT.